This passage covers 24 T cell receptor beta chains from one sample sequenced in a study of blood T cell repertoires in COVID-19 (dated by TCRdb to the early 2020s). The library relied on the immunoSEQ multiplex PCR assay. The immuneACCESS repertoire file appears here via TCRdb, limited to in-frame rearrangements. These files lack a portion of the clones; in checked studies, under half of the deficit traces to unresolved V genes, and the cause of the others is not known. A total of approximately 250,000 clones appear in this sample, 84% of them only once. Jointly, the top ten make up 4% to 5% of the sample. Material: peripheral blood. Every receptor here comes from a man aged 55 to 70 with acute or convalescent COVID-19.

V and J are TRBV5-1 and TRBJ2-7, with 7 bases lining up with TRBD1. Trimming cost V 3 bases and J 12 bases; bases outside gene matches: 15. Germline-derived CDR1 and CDR2 are SGHRS and YFSETQ. The CDR3 sequence is 14 residues long. For the CDR3, the DNA is TGCGCCAGCAGCTCCACCGACAGGGAGAGCTACGTGTACTTC. Protein sequence: CASSSTDRESYVYF.

V usage is TRBV18 and J usage is TRBJ2-7; 9 nucleotides line up with TRBD2. This CDR3 has 15 amino acids. Germline loops: CDR1 KGHSH, CDR2 LQKENI. V was clipped by 2 bases and J by 0 bases; unmatched bases: 2. CDR3 region: CASSPGAGGSYEQYF. DNA for the CDR3: TGTGCCAGCTCACCAGGAGCGGGGGGCTCCTACGAGCAGTACTTC.

This clone was seen more than once but under ten times. The chain recombines TRBV6-5 with TRBJ2-5, with a tentative D call TRBD2 (5 bases). Between the trimmed V and J ends, which lost 6 bases and 5 bases, there was a span of 16 bases. Germline V gives CDR1 MNHEY, CDR2 SVGAGI. This CDR3 is 14 amino acids long. The CDR3 region is CASSKLGGEETQYF. In nucleotides, the CDR3 is TGTGCCAGCAGCAAACTAGGAGGAGAGGAGACCCAGTACTTC.

This clone was seen just once. J is TRBJ2-1 and V is TRBV19; 7 bases map to TRBD2. Germline values: CDR1 LNHDA, CDR2 SQIVND (reference sequence). After removal of 6 bases from V and 7 bases from J, the junction contained 12 bases not matched to a gene. The CDR3 contains 15 residues. The CDR3 region is CASSSWAGVMNEQFF. In DNA, the CDR3 is TGTGCCAGTAGCAGTTGGGCGGGGGTAATGAATGAGCAGTTCTTC.

The chain joins TRBV27 to TRBJ1-2; TRBD1 agrees at 9 bases. V lost 7 bases to trimming and J lost 4 bases; unmatched junction nucleotides: 31. Germline V gives CDR1 MNHEY, CDR2 SMNVEV (reference sequence). The CDR3 runs 22 residues. The CDR3 nucleotides read TGTGCCAGCAAGTATCCGCCCAGTATAAAGGGAGACAGGGGGGACGAAGCCTATGGCTACACCTTC. The encoded protein is CASKYPPSIKGDRGDEAYGYTF.

About this clone itself: No DNA is shown, since the ends of the CDR3 on it are uncertain; the CDR3 is the one TCRdb lists. The gene calls are TRBV23-1 and TRBJ2-2; the table names TRBD2, a call not compared with the DNA. TRBV23-1 is identified as an open reading frame with a role that is uncertain. The CDR3 is made up of 14 amino acids, end residues included. This CDR3 is CASTRPGVARGAVF.

CDR3 amino acids: CASRVRDKHNSPLHF. The CDR3, as DNA: TGTGCCAGCAGGGTCCGGGACAAGCACAATTCACCCCTCCACTTT. The V and J genes are TRBV2 and TRBJ1-6; weak D call: TRBD1 (6 bases). Between the trimmed V and J ends, which lost 6 bases and 7 bases, there was a span of 16 bases. There are 15 residues in the CDR3. Germline V lookup: CDR1 SNHLY, CDR2 FYNNEI.

In this sample, this clone turned up once. The rearrangement links TRBV5-6 to TRBJ2-7; 10 bases agree with TRBD2. This CDR3 contains 16 residues. Germline lookup yields CDR1 SGHDT and CDR2 YYEEEE. Trimming removed 4 bases from V and 3 bases from J; junction bases left unmatched: 10. The CDR3 reads CASSPPTGTSDYEQYF. In nucleotides, the CDR3 is TGTGCCAGCAGCCCGCCCACCGGGACTAGCGACTACGAGCAGTACTTC.

The chain uses TRBV7-9 and TRBJ1-2, with 7 nucleotides matching TRBD1. Looked up from germline, CDR1 is SEHNR and CDR2 is FQNEAQ (reference sequence). The CDR3 length is 14 residues. V trimming: 7 bases; J trimming: 4 bases; junction bases outside the gene matches: 9. CDR3 protein: CASNPTGYGYGYTF. The CDR3 coding sequence is TGTGCCAGCAACCCGACAGGGTATGGCTATGGCTACACCTTC.

CDR3 residues: CAISESGAVYEQYF. CDR3 nucleotide sequence: TGTGCCATCAGTGAGTCGGGCGCCGTCTACGAGCAGTACTTC. This chain connects TRBV10-3 to TRBJ2-7; D is unclear. The germline V gene has CDR1 ENHRY and CDR2 SYGVKD. The CDR3 has 14 residues. V was cut by 0 bases and J by 3 bases, with 9 bases left in between.

J is TRBJ1-2 and V is TRBV14; 9 bases align to TRBD1. This CDR3 spans 15 amino acids. Germline CDR1 and CDR2: SGHDN and FVKESK. Trimming removed 3 bases from V and 8 bases from J; junction bases left unmatched: 10. The CDR3 here is CASSQGQGAGWGYTF. In nucleotides, the CDR3 is TGTGCCAGCAGCCAGGGACAGGGCGCTGGATGGGGCTACACCTTC.

The chain links TRBV7-9 to TRBJ2-2; the match to TRBD1 covers 9 bases. Losses at the gene ends were 5 bases for V and 5 bases for J; bases not matched to a gene: 15. CDR1 SEHNR and CDR2 FQNEAQ come from the germline V gene (reference sequence). The CDR3 runs 18 residues. CDR3 protein: CASSSLSGTGFRTGELFF. The CDR3 bases are TGTGCCAGCAGCAGCTTATCCGGGACAGGGTTTAGGACCGGGGAGCTGTTTTTT.

V is TRBV7-2 and J is TRBJ2-1; TRBD2 is a possible D gene (6 bases). CDR3 length: 15 residues. In germline, CDR1 is SGHTA, CDR2 FQGNSA. V was cut by 7 bases and J by 7 bases, with 20 bases left in between. CDR3: CASMRQGGIVNEQFF. The CDR3 coding sequence is TGTGCCAGCATGAGGCAGGGAGGAATCGTAAATGAGCAGTTCTTC.

The rearrangement uses TRBV11-2 and TRBJ1-1; D might be TRBD1 (5 bases). The germline CDR1 and CDR2 sequences are SGHAT and FQNNGV. This CDR3 comprises 11 residues. V dropped 7 bases and J dropped 11 bases, with 14 bases sitting between them. CDR3 protein: CASTPGEGAFF. The CDR3 DNA reads TGTGCCAGCACCCCGGGGGAGGGCGCTTTCTTT.

This clone was detected once. V gene TRBV7-2 combines with J gene TRBJ2-1, with D possibly being TRBD2 (6 bases). The CDR3 length is 14 residues. Trimming stripped 5 bases from V and 3 bases from J, with 11 bases between. Germline CDR1 is SGHTA and CDR2 is FQGNSA. CDR3 DNA sequence: TGTGCCAGCAGCCCGGACTACCACTACAATGAGCAGTTCTTC. Translation gives CASSPDYHYNEQFF. The full variable domain, completed using reference TRBV7-2 and TRBJ2-1, is GAGVSQSPSNKVTEKGKDVELRCDPISGHTALYWYRQSLGQGLEFLIYFQGNSAPDKSGLPSDRFSAERTGGSVSTLTIQRTQQEDSAVYLCASSPDYHYNEQFFGPGTRLTVL.

J is TRBJ2-7 and V is TRBV10-3, with TRBD1 identical over 7 bases. There are 13 residues in the CDR3. Germline V gene sequence: CDR1 ENHRY, CDR2 SYGVKD. V lost 8 bases to trimming and J lost 0 bases; unmatched junction nucleotides: 4. The CDR3 reads CAIGTADSYEQYF. CDR3 nucleotide sequence: TGTGCCATCGGGACAGCCGACTCCTACGAGCAGTACTTC.

This chain connects TRBV2 to TRBJ2-2, with D possibly matching TRBD2 (6 bases). The CDR3 runs to 14 residues. V lost 8 bases and J lost 4, with 14 bases in between. Germline V lookup: CDR1 SNHLY, CDR2 FYNNEI. CDR3: CASARGGPTGELFF. CDR3 sequence (DNA): TGTGCCAGCGCCCGGGGAGGCCCCACCGGGGAGCTGTTTTTT.

The rearrangement joins TRBV25-1 to TRBJ2-3; TRBD2 matches 7 bases. The V and J ends lost 1 base and 4 bases, in that order; junction bases with no gene match: 8. The CDR3 loop spans 16 amino acids. CDR1 is MGHDK and CDR2 is SYGVNS in the germline V gene. Written as DNA, the CDR3 is TGTGCCAGCAGTGAATCACCTAGCGGCACTTCAGATACGCAGTATTTT. Translation: CASSESPSGTSDTQYF.

This clone was detected once. The genes are TRBV7-8 and TRBJ2-7, with D unresolved. The germline CDR1 and CDR2 sequences are SGHVS and FQNEAQ. CDR3 length: 15 residues. Between the trimmed V and J ends, which lost 0 bases and 2 bases, there was a span of 11 bases. The CDR3 loop reads CASSLAAGSTYEQYF. As DNA, the CDR3 is TGTGCCAGCAGCTTAGCAGCAGGCAGCACCTACGAGCAGTACTTC.

The rearrangement joins TRBV5-4 to TRBJ1-3, with TRBD1 as a possible D gene (5 bases). The CDR3 has 15 residues. Germline CDR1 and CDR2: SGHNT and YYREEE (reference sequence). The ends were cut back, 2 bases at V and 4 bases at J, with 13 bases in the middle. The CDR3 loop reads CASSFGGKGGNTIYF. The CDR3 nucleotides are TGTGCCAGCAGCTTCGGGGGGAAAGGAGGAAACACCATATATTTT.

The genes are TRBV9 and TRBJ1-3; D ambiguous. V lost 0 bases to trimming and J lost 2 bases, with 9 bases between them. CDR1 and CDR2 from the germline V gene are SGDLS and YYNGEE. CDR3 length: 15 amino acids. The CDR3 DNA is TGTGCCAGCAGCGTAGAAGGAGCGCCTGGAAACACCATATATTTT. Protein product: CASSVEGAPGNTIYF.

The CDR3 region has the DNA TGTGCCAGCAGACGACAGGGAGATACGCAGTATTTT. Its translation: CASRRQGDTQYF. The gene calls are TRBV6-5 and TRBJ2-3, with TRBD1 identical over 7 bases. Germline loops: CDR1 MNHEY, CDR2 SVGAGI. CDR3 length equals 12 residues. V shed 6 bases and J 5 bases; nucleotides not matched to a gene: 2.

The chain recombines TRBV20-1 with TRBJ2-2; D not resolved. Per germline, CDR1 DFQATT and CDR2 SNEGSKA (reference sequence). Trimming took 3 bases from V and 6 from J, leaving 11 bases between them. There are 13 residues in the CDR3. CDR3 residues: CSASPGRSGELFF. CDR3 coding DNA: TGCAGTGCTAGTCCAGGCCGTTCCGGGGAGCTGTTTTTT.

The V call is TRBV9, the J call TRBJ2-1; 10 nucleotides agree with TRBD2. CDR1 SGDLS and CDR2 YYNGEE come from the germline V gene. CDR3 length: 13 amino acids. V shed 4 bases and J 5 bases; nucleotides not matched to a gene: 0. The CDR3, as DNA: TGTGCCAGCAGCACTAGCGGGAACAATGAGCAGTTCTTC. It is translated as CASSTSGNNEQFF.